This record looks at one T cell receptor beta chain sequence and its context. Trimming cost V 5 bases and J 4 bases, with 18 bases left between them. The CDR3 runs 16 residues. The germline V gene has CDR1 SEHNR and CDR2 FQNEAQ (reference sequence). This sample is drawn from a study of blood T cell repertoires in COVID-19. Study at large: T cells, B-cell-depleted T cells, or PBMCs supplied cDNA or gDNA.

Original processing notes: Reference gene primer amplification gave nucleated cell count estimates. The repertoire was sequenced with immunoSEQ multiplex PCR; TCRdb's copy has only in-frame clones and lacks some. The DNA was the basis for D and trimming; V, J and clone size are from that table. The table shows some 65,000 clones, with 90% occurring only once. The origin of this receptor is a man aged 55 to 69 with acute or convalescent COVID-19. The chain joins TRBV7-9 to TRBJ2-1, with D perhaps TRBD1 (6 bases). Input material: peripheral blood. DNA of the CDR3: TGTGCCAGCAGCCCGAGCGCCGACAGGATGTACAATGAGCAGTTCTTC. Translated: CASSPSADRMYNEQFF.